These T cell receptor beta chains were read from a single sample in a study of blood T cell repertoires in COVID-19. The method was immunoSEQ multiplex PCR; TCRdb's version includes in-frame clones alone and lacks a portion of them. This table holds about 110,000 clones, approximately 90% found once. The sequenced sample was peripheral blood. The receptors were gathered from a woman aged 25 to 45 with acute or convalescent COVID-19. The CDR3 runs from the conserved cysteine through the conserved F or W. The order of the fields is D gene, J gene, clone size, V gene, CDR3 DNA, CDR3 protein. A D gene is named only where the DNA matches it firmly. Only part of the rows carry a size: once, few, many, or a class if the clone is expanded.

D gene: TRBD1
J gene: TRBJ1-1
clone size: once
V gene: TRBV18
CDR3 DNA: TGTGCCAGCTCACCATCGACAGGGGGCCGAACTGAAGCTTTCTTT
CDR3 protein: CASSPSTGGRTEAFF

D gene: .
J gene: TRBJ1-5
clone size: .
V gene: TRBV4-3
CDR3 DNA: TGCGCCAGCAGCCAAGATCTCAGCAATCAGCCCCAGCATTTT
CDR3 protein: CASSQDLSNQPQHF

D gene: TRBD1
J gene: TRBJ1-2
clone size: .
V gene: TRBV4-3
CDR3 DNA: TGCGCCAGCAGCCAAGATCTCACGCCGACAGGGTCCTATGGCTACACCTTC
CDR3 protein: CASSQDLTPTGSYGYTF

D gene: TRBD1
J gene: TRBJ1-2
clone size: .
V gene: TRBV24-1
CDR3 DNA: TGTGCCACCAGTGATTTGCAGGGGGCTGGCTACACCTTC
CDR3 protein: CATSDLQGAGYTF

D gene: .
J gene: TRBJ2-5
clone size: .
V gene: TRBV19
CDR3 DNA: TGTGCCAGTAGTATGGCAGAGACCCAGTACTTC
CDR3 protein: CASSMAETQYF

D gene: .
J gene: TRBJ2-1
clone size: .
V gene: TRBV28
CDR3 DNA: TGTGCCAGCAGTCTACAGGCGTTGCGGGGTGAGCAGTTCTTC
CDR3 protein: CASSLQALRGEQFF

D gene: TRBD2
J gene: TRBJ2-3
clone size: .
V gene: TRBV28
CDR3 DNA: TGTGCCACTAAGAGCGGGATTAACACAGATACGCAGTATTTT
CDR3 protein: CATKSGINTDTQYF

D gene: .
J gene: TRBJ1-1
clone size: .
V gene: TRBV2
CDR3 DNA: TGTGCCAGCGTAGCGCCGGGGATTGAAGCTTTCTTT
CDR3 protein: CASVAPGIEAFF

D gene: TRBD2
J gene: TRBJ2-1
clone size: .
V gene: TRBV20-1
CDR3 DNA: TGCAGTGGGGCTAGCGGGCCCGAGCAGTTCTTC
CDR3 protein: CSGASGPEQFF

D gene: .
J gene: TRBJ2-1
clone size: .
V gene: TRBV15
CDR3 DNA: TGTGCCACCAGCAGAGGGTTAGCCGATGAGCAGTTCTTC
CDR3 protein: CATSRGLADEQFF

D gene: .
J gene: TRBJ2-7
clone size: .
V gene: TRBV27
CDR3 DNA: TGTGCCAGCAGTTGGCTAGCCCGCTCCTACGAGCAGTACTTC
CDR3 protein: CASSWLARSYEQYF

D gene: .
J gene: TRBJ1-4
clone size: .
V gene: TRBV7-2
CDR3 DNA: TGTGCCAGCAGCTTGGGTCGACAGGCGCCTGAAAAACTGTTTTTT
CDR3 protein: CASSLGRQAPEKLFF

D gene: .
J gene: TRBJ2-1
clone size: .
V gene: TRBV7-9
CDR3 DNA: TGTGCCAGCAGCCAGACTAGTAACAATGAGCAGTTCTTC
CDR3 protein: CASSQTSNNEQFF

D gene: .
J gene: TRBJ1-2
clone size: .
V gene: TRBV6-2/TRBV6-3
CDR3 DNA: TGTGCCAGCAGTTACTCGATTTTTAGGGGAGGTGACTATGGCTACACCTTC
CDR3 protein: CASSYSIFRGGDYGYTF

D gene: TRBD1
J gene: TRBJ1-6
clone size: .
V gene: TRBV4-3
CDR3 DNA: TGCGCCAGCAGCCAAGCCTTGGACAGGGGAAATTCACCCCTCCACTTT
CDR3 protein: CASSQALDRGNSPLHF

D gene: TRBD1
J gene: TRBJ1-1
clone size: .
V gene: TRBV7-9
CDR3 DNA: TGTGCCAGCAGCTTAGGACAGGGGGCGAGCACTGAAGCTTTCTTT
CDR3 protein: CASSLGQGASTEAFF

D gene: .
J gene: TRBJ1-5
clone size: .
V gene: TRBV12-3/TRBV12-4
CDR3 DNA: TGTGCCAGCAGTTTTCAGGTGAATCAGCCCCAGCATTTT
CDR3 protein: CASSFQVNQPQHF

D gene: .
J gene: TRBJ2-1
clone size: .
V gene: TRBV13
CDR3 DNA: TGTGCCAGCAGTTCTAGGGTAGCGGCATACAATGAGCAGTTCTTC
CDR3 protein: CASSSRVAAYNEQFF

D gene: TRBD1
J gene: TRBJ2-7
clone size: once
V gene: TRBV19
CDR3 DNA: TGTGCCAGTAGCCGGGACAGGGGCTCGTACGAGCAGTACTTC
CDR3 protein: CASSRDRGSYEQYF

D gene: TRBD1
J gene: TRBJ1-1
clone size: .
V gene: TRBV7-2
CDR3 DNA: TGTGCCAGCAGTTACAGGGGACGGACTGAAGCTTTCTTT
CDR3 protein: CASSYRGRTEAFF

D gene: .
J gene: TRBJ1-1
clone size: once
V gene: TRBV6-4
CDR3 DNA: TGTGCCAGCAGGGGACATGCATCCACTGAAGCTTTCTTT
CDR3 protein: CASRGHASTEAFF

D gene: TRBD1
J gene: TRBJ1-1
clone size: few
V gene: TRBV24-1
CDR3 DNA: TGTGCCACCAGGCAGGGGGGACAGGGGTACACTGAAGCTTTCTTT
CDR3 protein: CATRQGGQGYTEAFF

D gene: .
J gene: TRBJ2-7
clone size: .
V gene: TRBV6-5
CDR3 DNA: TGTGCCAGCAGCCTCTTGCGAGGCTACGAGCAGTACTTC
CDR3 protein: CASSLLRGYEQYF

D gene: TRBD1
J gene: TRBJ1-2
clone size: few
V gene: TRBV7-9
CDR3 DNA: TGTGCCAGCAGCTTAGATCACAGGGGTTACTATGGCTACACCTTC
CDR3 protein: CASSLDHRGYYGYTF

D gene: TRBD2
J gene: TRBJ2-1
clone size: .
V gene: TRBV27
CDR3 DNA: TGTGCCAGCAGTGCAACTAGCGGGAGAACAAATGAGCAGTTCTTC
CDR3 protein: CASSATSGRTNEQFF

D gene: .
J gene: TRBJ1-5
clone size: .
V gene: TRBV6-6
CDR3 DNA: TGTGCCAGCATGCCTCGGCAGCCCCAGCATTTT
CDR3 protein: CASMPRQPQHF

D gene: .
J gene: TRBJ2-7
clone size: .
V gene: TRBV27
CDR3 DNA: TGTGCCAGCAGTTTAAGGGGCCGGTCCTACGAGCAGTACTTC
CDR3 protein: CASSLRGRSYEQYF

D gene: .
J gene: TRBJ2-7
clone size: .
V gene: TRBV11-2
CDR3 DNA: TGTGCCAGCAGCCTAGAGCGCGTCGAGTACGAGCAGTACTTC
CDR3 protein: CASSLERVEYEQYF

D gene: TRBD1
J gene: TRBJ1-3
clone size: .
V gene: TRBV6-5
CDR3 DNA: TGTGCCAGCAGTCTCGGACAGGGCGGAAACACCATATATTTT
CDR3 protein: CASSLGQGGNTIYF

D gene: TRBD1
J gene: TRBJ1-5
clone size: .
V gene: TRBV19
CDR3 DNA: TGTGCCAGTAGCACCCGACAGGGTAGCAATCAGCCCCAGCATTTT
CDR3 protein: CASSTRQGSNQPQHF

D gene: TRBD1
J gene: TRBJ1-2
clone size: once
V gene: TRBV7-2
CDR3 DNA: TGTGCCAGCAGCTTAGTTCTTAGGGACAGGGGGCCTAGCTACACCTTC
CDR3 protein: CASSLVLRDRGPSYTF

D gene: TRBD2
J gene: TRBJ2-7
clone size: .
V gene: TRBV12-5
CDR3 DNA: TGTGCTAGTGGTACGTCGACTAGCGGGGAGGTATACGAGCAGTACTTC
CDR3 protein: CASGTSTSGEVYEQYF

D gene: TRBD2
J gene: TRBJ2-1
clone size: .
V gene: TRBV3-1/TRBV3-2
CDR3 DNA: TGTGCCAGCAGCCAGGTGACTAGCAGATACAATGAGCAGTTCTTC
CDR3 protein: CASSQVTSRYNEQFF

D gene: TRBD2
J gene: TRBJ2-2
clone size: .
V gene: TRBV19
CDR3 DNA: TGTGCCAGTAGTCGGCCACTAGCGGGAGCGATCGGGGAGCTGTTTTTT
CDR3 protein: CASSRPLAGAIGELFF

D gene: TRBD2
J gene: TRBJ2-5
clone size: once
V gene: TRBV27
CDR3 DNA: TGTGCCAGCAGTTTATCAACAGGGACTAGCGGGAGCAAATACAGACAAGAGACCCAGTACTTC
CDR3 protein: CASSLSTGTSGSKYRQETQYF

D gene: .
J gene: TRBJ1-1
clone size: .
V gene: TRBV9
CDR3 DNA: TGTGCCAGCAGAGGACAGATGAACACTGAAGCTTTCTTT
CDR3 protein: CASRGQMNTEAFF

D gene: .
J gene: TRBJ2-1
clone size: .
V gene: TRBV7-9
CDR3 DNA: TGTGCCAGCAGCGGCTTTCGGGAGGAGCAGTTCTTC
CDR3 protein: CASSGFREEQFF

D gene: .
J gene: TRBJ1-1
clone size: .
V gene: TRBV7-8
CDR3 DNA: TGTGCCAGCAGCTCGTCGACAGATAGGAGCACTGAAGCTTTCTTT
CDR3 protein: CASSSSTDRSTEAFF

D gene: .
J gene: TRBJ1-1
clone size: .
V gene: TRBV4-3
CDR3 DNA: TGCGCCAGCAGCCAAGGTAGAACGGGTATGAACACTGAAGCTTTCTTT
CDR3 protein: CASSQGRTGMNTEAFF

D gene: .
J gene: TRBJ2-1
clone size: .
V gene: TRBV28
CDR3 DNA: TGTGCCAGCAGTTTATTAACGCAGGGGAGATACAATGAGCAGTTCTTC
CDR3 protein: CASSLLTQGRYNEQFF

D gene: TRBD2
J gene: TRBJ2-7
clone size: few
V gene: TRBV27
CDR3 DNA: TGTGCCAGTCGAGCGGGGAGCTCCTACGAGCAGTACTTC
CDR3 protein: CASRAGSSYEQYF

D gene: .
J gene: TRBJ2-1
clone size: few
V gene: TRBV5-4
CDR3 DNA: TGTGCCAGCAGCACCATACAGGGTAACAATGAGCAGTTCTTC
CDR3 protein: CASSTIQGNNEQFF

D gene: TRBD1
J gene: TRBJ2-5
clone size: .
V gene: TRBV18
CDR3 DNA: TGTGCCAGCTCACCCCAACAGGGGGGAAAGACCCAGTACTTC
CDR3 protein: CASSPQQGGKTQYF

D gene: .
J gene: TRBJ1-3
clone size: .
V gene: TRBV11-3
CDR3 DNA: TGTGCCAGCAGCTTACTGGGCCAACTCTCTGGAAACACCATATATTTT
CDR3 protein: CASSLLGQLSGNTIYF